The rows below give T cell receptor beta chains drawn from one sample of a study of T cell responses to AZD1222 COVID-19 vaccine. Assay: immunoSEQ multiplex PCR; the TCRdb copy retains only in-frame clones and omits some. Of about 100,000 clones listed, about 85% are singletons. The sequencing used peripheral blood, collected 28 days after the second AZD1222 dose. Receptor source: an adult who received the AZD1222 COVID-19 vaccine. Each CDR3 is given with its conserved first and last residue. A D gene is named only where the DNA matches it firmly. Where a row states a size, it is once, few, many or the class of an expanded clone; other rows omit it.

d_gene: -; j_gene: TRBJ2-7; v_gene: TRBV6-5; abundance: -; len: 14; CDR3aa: CASSFGRVDYEQYF; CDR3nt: TGTGCCAGCAGTTTCGGACGGGTGGACTACGAGCAGTACTTC
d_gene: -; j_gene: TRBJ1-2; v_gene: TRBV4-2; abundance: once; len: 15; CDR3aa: CASSQAQGNGYGYTF; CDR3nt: TGTGCCAGCAGCCAAGCTCAGGGTAATGGGTATGGCTACACCTTC
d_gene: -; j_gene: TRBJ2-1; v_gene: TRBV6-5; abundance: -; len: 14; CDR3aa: CASSYSGSYNEQFF; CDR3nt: TGTGCCAGCAGTTACTCGGGGTCCTACAATGAGCAGTTCTTC
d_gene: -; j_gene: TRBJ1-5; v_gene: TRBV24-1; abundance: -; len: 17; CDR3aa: CATSDATVTAGNQPQHF; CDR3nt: TGTGCCACCAGTGACGCGACAGTCACCGCCGGCAATCAGCCCCAGCATTTT
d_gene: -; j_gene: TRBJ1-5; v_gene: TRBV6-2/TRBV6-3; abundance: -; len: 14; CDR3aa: CASTPGGSNQPQHF; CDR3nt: TGTGCCAGCACCCCCGGCGGGAGCAATCAGCCCCAGCATTTT
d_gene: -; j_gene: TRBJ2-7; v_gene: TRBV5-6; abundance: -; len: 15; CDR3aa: CASSVLQGPQGEQYF; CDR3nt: TGTGCCAGCAGCGTCCTACAGGGCCCGCAGGGCGAGCAGTACTTC
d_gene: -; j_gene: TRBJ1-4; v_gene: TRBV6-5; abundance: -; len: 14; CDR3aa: CASSTQGINEKLFF; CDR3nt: TGTGCCAGCAGCACACAGGGAATTAATGAAAAACTGTTTTTT
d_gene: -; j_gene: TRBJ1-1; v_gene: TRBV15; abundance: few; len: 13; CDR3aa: CATSRGVDTEAFF; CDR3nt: TGTGCCACCAGCAGAGGCGTAGACACTGAAGCTTTCTTT
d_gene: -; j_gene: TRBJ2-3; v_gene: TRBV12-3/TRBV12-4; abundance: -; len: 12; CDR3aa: CASSSGSDTQYF; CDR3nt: TGTGCCAGCAGTTCGGGGTCAGATACGCAGTATTTT
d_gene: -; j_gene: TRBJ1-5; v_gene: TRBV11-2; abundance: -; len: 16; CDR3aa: CASSLETGAGDQPQHF; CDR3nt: TGTGCCAGCAGCTTAGAAACGGGGGCAGGGGACCAGCCCCAGCATTTT
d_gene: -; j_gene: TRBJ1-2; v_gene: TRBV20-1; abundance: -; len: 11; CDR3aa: CSARGQRGYTF; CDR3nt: TGCAGTGCTAGAGGGCAGCGTGGCTATACCTTC
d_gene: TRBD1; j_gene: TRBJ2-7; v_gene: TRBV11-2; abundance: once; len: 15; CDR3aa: CASSLVAQGAYEQYF; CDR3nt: TGTGCCAGCAGCTTAGTGGCCCAGGGGGCCTACGAGCAGTACTTC
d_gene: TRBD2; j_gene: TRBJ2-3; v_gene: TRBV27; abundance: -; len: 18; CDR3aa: CASRRGMTSGGAVDTQYF; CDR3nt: TGTGCCAGCAGAAGGGGGATGACTAGCGGGGGGGCCGTAGATACGCAGTATTTT
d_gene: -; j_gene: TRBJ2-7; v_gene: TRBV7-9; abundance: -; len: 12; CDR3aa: CASSPTSYEQYF; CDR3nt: TGTGCCAGCAGCCCCACTAGTTACGAGCAGTACTTC
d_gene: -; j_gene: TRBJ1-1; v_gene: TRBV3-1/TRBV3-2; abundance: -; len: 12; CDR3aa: CASSQGTPQAFF; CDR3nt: TGTGCCAGCAGCCAAGGGACACCCCAGGCTTTCTTT
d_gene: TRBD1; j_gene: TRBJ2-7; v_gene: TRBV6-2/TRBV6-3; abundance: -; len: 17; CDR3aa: CASSQLRSTGGDYEQYF; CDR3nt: TGTGCCAGCAGTCAACTTCGCTCGACAGGGGGCGATTACGAGCAGTACTTC
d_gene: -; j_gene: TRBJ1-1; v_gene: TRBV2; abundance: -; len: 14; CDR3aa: CASRSGRGNTEAFF; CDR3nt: TGTGCCAGCAGGTCAGGGAGGGGGAACACTGAAGCTTTCTTT
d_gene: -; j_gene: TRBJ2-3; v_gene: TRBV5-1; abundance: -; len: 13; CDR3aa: CASSSGGTDTQYF; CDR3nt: TGCGCCAGCAGCTCAGGGGGCACAGATACGCAGTATTTT
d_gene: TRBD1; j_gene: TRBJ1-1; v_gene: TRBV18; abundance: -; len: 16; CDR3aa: CASSSTGGGGNTEAFF; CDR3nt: TGTGCCAGCTCATCGACAGGGGGCGGTGGGAACACTGAAGCTTTCTTT
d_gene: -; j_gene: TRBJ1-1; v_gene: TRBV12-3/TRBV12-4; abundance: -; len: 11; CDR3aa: CASGRTSRAFF; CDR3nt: TGTGCCAGCGGGAGAACGAGCCGCGCTTTCTTT
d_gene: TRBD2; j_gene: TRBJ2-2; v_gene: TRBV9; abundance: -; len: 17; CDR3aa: CASSVATWTSITGELFF; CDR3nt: TGTGCCAGCAGCGTAGCTACCTGGACTAGCATCACCGGGGAGCTGTTTTTT
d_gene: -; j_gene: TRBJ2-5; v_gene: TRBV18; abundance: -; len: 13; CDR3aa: CASSPREQETQYF; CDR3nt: TGTGCCAGCTCGCCCCGGGAGCAAGAGACCCAGTACTTC
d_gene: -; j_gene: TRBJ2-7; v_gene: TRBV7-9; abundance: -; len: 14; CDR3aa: CASSFDRITYEQYF; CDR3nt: TGTGCCAGCAGCTTCGACAGGATTACCTACGAGCAGTACTTC
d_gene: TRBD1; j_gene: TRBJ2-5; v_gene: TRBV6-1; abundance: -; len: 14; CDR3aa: CASSQAQGAETQYF; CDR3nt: TGTGCCAGCAGTCAAGCACAGGGGGCGGAGACCCAGTACTTC
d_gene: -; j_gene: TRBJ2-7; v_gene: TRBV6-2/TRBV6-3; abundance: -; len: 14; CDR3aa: CASSPDSGTYEQYF; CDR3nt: TGTGCCAGCAGTCCGGACAGCGGGACCTACGAGCAGTACTTC
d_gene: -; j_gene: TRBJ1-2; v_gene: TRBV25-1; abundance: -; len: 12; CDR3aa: CASSDPGYGYTF; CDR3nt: TGTGCCAGCAGTGATCCGGGCTATGGCTACACCTTC
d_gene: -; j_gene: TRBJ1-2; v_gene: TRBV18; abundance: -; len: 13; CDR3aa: CASSPVVNYGYTF; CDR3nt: TGTGCCAGCTCACCGGTCGTTAACTATGGCTACACCTTC
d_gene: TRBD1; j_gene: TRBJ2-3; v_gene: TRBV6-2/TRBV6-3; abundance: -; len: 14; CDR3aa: CASSPGQGADTQYF; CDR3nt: TGTGCCAGCAGTCCCGGACAGGGCGCAGATACGCAGTATTTT
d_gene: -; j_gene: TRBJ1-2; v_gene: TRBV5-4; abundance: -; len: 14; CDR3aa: CASSLGGQGAGYTF; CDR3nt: TGTGCCAGCAGCTTGGGGGGACAAGGGGCCGGCTACACCTTC
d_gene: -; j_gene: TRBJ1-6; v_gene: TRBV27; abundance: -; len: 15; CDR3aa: CASSLQVPYNSPLHF; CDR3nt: TGTGCCAGCAGTTTGCAAGTCCCCTATAATTCACCCCTCCACTTT
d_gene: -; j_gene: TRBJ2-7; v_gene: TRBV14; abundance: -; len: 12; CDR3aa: CASSMWSYEQYF; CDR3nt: TGTGCCAGCAGCATGTGGAGCTACGAGCAGTACTTC
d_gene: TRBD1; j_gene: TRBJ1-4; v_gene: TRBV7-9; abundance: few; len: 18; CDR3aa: CASSPIIGQGTTNEKLFF; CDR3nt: TGTGCCAGCAGCCCAATCATAGGACAGGGGACAACTAATGAAAAACTGTTTTTT
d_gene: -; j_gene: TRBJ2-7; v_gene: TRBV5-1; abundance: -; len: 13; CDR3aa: CASSSTMSYEQYF; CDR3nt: TGCGCCAGCAGCTCGACAATGTCCTACGAGCAGTACTTC
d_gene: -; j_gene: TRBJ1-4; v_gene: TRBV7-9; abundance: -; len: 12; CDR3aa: CASSNGNEKLFF; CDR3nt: TGTGCCAGCAGCAATGGTAATGAAAAACTGTTTTTT
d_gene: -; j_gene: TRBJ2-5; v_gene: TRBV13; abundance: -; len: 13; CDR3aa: CASSLNNQETQYF; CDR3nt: TGTGCCAGCAGCTTAAATAACCAGGAGACCCAGTACTTC
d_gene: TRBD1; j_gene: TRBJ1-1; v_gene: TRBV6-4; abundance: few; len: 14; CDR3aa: CASSDSDRATEAFF; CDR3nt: TGTGCCAGCAGTGACTCCGACAGGGCCACTGAAGCTTTCTTT
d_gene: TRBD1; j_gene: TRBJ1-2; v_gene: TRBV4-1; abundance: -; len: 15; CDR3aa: CASSPDRDFRYGYTF; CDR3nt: TGCGCCAGCAGCCCGGACAGGGATTTTCGCTATGGCTACACCTTC
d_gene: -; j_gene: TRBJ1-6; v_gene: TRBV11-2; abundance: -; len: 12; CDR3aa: CASSFNNSPLHF; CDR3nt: TGTGCCAGCAGCTTTAATAATTCACCCCTCCACTTT
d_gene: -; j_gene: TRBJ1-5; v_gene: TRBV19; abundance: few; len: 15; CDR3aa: CASSNGQLDNQPQHF; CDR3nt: TGTGCCAGTAGTAACGGGCAGTTAGACAATCAGCCCCAGCATTTT
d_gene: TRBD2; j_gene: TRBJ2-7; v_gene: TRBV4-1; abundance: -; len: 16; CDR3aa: CASSQDTLAGGNEQYF; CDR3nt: TGCGCCAGCAGCCAAGATACCCTAGCGGGGGGGAACGAGCAGTACTTC
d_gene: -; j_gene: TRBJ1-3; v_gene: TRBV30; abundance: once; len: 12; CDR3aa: CAWSVGGNTIYF; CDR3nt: TGTGCCTGGAGCGTCGGTGGAAACACCATATATTTT
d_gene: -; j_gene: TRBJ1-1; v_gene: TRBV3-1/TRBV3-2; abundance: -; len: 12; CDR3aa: CASSLEDTEAFF; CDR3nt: TGTGCCAGCAGCCTGGAAGACACTGAAGCTTTCTTT
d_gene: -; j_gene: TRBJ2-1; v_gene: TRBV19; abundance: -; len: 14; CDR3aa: CASSIGGRYNEQFF; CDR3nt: TGTGCCAGTAGTATAGGAGGTCGTTACAATGAGCAGTTCTTC
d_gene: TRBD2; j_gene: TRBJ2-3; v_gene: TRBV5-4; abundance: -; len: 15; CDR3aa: CASSLASGGPDTQYF; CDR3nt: TGTGCCAGCAGCTTGGCTAGCGGGGGGCCAGATACGCAGTATTTT
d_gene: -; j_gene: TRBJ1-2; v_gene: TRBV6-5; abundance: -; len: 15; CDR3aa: CASSYSGRAESGYTF; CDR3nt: TGTGCCAGCAGTTACTCGGGCAGGGCGGAGTCCGGCTACACCTTC